This is a list of T cell receptor beta chains from one sample in a study of T cell responses to AZD1222 COVID-19 vaccine. Using immunoSEQ multiplex PCR, the repertoire was profiled, and TCRdb retains in-frame clones only, with some absent. Among fewer than 110,000 clones listed, more than 70% were seen once. Sequenced here: peripheral blood, sampled 28 days after the second AZD1222 dose. These receptors came from an adult who received the AZD1222 COVID-19 vaccine. CDR3s include the opening cysteine and the closing phenylalanine or tryptophan. The D gene is left open where the match is weak. Rows give clone size only sometimes, using once, few, many, or a class for an expanded clone.

J gene,clone size,V gene,D gene,CDR3 length,CDR3 protein,CDR3 DNA
TRBJ2-6,NA,TRBV27,TRBD1,19,CATSFLRDSRFSGANVLTF,TGTGCCACTTCGTTCCTCCGGGACAGTCGCTTCTCTGGGGCCAACGTCCTGACTTTC
TRBJ2-7,once,TRBV27,NA,16,CASSPSIGTQTYEQYF,TGTGCCAGCAGTCCGTCCATCGGGACACAGACCTACGAGCAGTACTTC
TRBJ2-7,NA,TRBV28,NA,14,CASRPGTAFYEQYF,TGTGCCAGCCGCCCCGGGACGGCCTTCTACGAGCAGTACTTC
TRBJ1-1,NA,TRBV5-6,NA,18,CASSPHSRARGEDTEAFF,TGTGCCAGCAGCCCTCACAGTAGAGCCCGAGGGGAGGACACTGAAGCTTTCTTT
TRBJ2-7,NA,TRBV10-3,NA,14,CAISESSGGHEQYF,TGTGCCATCAGTGAGTCTAGCGGTGGGCACGAGCAGTACTTC
TRBJ1-4,NA,TRBV5-1,TRBD1,16,CASSPGQGQSNEKLFF,TGCGCCAGCAGCCCCGGACAGGGCCAGAGTAATGAAAAACTGTTTTTT
TRBJ2-3,NA,TRBV30,TRBD2,13,CAWGGTSGDTQYF,TGTGCCTGGGGCGGGACTAGCGGAGATACGCAGTATTTT
TRBJ2-7,NA,TRBV7-2,TRBD2,15,CASHPGTSASYEQYF,TGTGCCAGTCACCCCGGGACTAGCGCCTCCTACGAGCAGTACTTC
TRBJ1-1,NA,TRBV28,NA,15,CASSPPGTLGTEAFF,TGTGCCAGCAGTCCCCCCGGGACATTAGGGACTGAAGCTTTCTTT
TRBJ2-6,NA,TRBV18,TRBD1,17,CASSQRQGASGANVLTF,TGTGCCAGCTCGCAGAGACAGGGGGCGTCTGGGGCCAACGTCCTGACTTTC
TRBJ2-7,NA,TRBV29-1,TRBD1,19,CSVVGDLDRGHRGSYEQYF,TGCAGCGTCGTCGGCGACCTGGACAGGGGGCATAGAGGGTCCTACGAGCAGTACTTC
TRBJ2-2,NA,TRBV27,TRBD1,14,CASRIQGALGELFF,TGTGCCAGCAGGATACAGGGGGCTCTCGGGGAGCTGTTTTTT
TRBJ2-2,NA,TRBV5-4,NA,19,CASSYLTAETLWVAGELFF,TGTGCCAGCTCCTATCTGACGGCAGAGACCCTCTGGGTCGCCGGGGAGCTGTTTTTT
TRBJ2-3,NA,TRBV5-1,NA,14,CASSNRAFTDTQYF,TGCGCCAGCAGCAACAGGGCCTTCACAGATACGCAGTATTTT
TRBJ1-5,NA,TRBV19,NA,15,CASSIGGGSNQPQHF,TGTGCCAGTAGTATAGGTGGTGGTAGCAATCAGCCCCAGCATTTT
TRBJ2-7,NA,TRBV29-1,NA,13,CSVEGASRFEQYF,TGCAGCGTTGAAGGGGCCAGCCGTTTCGAGCAGTACTTC
TRBJ2-2,NA,TRBV27,NA,13,CASSFFGTGELFF,TGTGCCAGCAGTTTCTTTGGGACCGGGGAGCTGTTTTTT
TRBJ2-2,NA,TRBV5-1,NA,17,CASSLAATGTNTGELFF,TGCGCCAGCAGCTTGGCGGCGACAGGGACTAACACCGGGGAGCTGTTTTTT
TRBJ2-3,NA,TRBV4-1,NA,13,CASSQGASHTQYF,TGCGCCAGCAGCCAAGGGGCTTCCCATACGCAGTATTTT